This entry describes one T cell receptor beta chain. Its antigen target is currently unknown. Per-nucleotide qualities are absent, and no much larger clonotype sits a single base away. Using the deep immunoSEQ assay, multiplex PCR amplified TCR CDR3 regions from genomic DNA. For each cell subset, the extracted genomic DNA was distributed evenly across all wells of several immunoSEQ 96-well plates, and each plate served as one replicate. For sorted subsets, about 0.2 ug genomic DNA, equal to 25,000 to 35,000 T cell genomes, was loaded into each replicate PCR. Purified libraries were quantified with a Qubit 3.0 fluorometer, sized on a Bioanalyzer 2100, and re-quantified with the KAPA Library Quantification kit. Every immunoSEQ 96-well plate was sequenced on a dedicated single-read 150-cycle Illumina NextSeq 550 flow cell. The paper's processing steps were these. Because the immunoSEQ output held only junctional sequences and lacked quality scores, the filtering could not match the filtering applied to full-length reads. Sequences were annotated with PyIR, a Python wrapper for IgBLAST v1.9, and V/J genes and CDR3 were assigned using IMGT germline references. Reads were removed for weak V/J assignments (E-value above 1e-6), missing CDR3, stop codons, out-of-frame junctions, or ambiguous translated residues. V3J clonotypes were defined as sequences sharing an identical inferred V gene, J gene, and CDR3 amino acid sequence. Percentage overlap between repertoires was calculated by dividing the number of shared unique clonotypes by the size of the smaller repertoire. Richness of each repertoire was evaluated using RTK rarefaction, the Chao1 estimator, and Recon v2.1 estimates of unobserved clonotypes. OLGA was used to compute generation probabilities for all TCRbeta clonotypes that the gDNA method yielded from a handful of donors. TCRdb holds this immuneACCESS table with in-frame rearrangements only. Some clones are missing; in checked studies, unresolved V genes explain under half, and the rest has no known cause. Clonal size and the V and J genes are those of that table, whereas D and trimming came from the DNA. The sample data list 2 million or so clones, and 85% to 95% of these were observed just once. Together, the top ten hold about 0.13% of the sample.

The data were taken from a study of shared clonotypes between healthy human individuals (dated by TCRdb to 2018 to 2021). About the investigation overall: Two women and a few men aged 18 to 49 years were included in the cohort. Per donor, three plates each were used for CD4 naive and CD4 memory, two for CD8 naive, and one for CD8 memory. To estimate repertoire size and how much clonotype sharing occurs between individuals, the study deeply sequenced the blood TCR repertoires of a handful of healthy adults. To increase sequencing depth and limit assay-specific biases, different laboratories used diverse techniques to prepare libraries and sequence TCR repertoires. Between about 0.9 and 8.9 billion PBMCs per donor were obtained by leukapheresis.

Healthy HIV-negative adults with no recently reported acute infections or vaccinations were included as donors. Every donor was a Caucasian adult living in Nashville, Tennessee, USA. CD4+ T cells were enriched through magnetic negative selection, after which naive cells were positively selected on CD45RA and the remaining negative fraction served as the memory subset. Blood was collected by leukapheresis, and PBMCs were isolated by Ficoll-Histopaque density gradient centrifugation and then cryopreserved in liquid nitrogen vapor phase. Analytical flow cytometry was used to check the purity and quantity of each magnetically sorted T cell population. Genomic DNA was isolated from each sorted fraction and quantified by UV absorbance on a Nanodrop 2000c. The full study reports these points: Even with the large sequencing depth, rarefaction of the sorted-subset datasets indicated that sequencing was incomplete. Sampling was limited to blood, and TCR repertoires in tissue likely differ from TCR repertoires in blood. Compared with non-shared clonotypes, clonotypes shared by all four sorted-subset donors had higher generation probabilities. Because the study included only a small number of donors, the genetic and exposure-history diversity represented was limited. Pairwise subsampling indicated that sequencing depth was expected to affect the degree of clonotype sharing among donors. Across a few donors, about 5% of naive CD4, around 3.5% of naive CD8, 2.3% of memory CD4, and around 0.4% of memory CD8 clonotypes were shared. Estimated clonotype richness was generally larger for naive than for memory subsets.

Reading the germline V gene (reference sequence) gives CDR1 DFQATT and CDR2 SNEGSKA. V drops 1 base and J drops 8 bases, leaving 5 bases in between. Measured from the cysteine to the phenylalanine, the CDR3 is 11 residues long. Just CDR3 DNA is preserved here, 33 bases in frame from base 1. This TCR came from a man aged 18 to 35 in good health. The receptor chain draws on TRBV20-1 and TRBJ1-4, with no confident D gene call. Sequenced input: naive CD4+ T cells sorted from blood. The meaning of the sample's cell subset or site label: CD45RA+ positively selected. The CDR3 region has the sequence CSARGKEKLFF. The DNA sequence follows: TGCAGTGCTAGAGGAAAGGAAAAACTGTTTTTT.